This T cell receptor (beta chain) was obtained from a study of tumor-infiltrating lymphocytes in primary liver carcinoma. V lost 4 bases, J lost 2 bases, and 6 bases stayed unmatched. The CDR3 runs 15 residues. Starting material for RNA and DNA co-extraction consisted of about 17-32 mg of unsorted bulk tissue. The authors made TCR beta cDNA from around 500 ng total RNA with a constant-region primer. Researchers made the TCR beta libraries by running three nested multiplex PCR rounds with slightly modified ARM-PCR. For around 9 cycles apiece, the opening two PCR rounds ran with TRBV1-TRBV30 forward primers and a C-beta reverse primer. TCRdb independently ran MiXCR on the multiplex PCR reads; one entry per CDR3 protein. Counted here are over 95,000 distinct CDR3 sequences, almost 70% occurring once; the ten biggest clones make up more than 8%.

This TCR derives from a woman in her sixties or seventies with primary liver carcinoma and hepatitis B virus infection. What was sequenced was liver tumor tissue from sampling region 5. Subset described: tumor region T5, tumor centre. The V call is TRBV12-3 or TRBV12-4, the J call TRBJ1-1; 8 nucleotides match TRBD1. DNA of the CDR3: TGTGCCAGCAGTTATAACAGGGGGAGAAACACTGAAGCTTTCTTT. Protein: CASSYNRGRNTEAFF.